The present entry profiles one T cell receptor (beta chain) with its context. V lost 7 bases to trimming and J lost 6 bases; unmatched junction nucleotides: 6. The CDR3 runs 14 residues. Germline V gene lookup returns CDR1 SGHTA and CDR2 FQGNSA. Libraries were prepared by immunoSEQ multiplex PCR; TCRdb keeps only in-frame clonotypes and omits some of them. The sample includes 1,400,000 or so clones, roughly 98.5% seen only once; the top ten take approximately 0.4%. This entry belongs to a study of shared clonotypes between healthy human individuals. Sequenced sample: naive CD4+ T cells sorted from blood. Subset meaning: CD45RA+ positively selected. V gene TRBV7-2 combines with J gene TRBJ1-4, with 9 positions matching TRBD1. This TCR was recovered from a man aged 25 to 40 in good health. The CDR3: CASTLQGAHEKLFF. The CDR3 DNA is TGTGCCAGCACCCTACAGGGGGCGCATGAAAAACTGTTTTTT.